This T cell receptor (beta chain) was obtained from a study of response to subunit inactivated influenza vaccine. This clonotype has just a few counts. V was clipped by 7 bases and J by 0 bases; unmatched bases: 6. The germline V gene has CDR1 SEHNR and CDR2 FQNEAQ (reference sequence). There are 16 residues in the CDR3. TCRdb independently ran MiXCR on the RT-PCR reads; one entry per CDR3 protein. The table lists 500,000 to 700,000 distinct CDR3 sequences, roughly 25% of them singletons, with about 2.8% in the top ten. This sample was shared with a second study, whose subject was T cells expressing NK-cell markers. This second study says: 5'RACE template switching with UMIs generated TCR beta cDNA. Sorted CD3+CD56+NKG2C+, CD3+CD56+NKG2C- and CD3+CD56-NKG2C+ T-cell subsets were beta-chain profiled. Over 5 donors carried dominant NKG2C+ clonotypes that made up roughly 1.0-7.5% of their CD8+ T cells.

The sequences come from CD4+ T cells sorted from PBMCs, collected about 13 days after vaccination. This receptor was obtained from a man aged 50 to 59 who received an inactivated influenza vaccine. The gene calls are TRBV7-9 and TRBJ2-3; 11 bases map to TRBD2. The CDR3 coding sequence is TGTGCCAGCATCCGGACTAGCGGGCTGAGCACAGATACGCAGTATTTT. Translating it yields CASIRTSGLSTDTQYF.